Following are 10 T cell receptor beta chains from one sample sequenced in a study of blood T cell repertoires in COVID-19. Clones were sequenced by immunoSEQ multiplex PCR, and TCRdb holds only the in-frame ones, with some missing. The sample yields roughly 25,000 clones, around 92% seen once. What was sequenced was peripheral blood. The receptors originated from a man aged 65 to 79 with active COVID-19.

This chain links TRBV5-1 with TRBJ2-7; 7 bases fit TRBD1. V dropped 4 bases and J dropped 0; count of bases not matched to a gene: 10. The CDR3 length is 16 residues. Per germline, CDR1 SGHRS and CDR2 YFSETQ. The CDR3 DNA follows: TGCGCCAGCAGCAGGGGGCAGGGCGGAGACTCCTACGAGCAGTACTTC. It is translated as CASSRGQGGDSYEQYF.

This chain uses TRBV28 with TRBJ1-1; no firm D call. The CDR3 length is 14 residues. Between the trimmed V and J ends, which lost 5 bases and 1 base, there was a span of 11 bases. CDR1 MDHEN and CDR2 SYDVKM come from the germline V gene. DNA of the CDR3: TGTGCCAGCAGTCTAACGAAGCAGAACACTGAAGCTTTCTTT. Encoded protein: CASSLTKQNTEAFF.

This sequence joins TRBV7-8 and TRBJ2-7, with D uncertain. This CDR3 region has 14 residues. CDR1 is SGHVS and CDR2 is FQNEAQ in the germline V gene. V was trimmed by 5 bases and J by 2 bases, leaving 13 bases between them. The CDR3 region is CASSPTVLTYEQYF. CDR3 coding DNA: TGTGCCAGCAGCCCAACTGTACTCACCTACGAGCAGTACTTC. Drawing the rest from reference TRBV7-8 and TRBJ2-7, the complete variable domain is GAGVSQSPRYKVAKRGQDVALRCDPISGHVSLFWYQQALGQGPEFLTYFQNEAQLDKSGLPSDRFFAERPEGSVSTLKIQRTQQEDSAVYLCASSPTVLTYEQYFGPGTRLTVT.

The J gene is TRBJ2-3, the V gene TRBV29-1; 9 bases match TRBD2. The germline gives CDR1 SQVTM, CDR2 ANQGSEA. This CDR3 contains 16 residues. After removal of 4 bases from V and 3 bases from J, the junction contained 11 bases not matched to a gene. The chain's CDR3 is CSVAGGRVGGTDTQYF. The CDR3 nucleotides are TGCAGCGTTGCCGGCGGGAGGGTAGGAGGAACAGATACGCAGTATTTT.

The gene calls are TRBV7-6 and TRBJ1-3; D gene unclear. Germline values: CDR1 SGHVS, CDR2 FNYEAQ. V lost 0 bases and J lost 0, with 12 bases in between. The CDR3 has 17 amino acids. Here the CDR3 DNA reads TGTGCCAGCAGCTTAGCTCCTCTGTTTAACTCTGGAAACACCATATATTTT. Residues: CASSLAPLFNSGNTIYF.

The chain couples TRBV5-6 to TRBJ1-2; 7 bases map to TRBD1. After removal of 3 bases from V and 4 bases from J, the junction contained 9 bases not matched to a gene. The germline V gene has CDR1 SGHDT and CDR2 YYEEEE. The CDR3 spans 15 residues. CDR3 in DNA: TGTGCCAGCAGCTCGACAGGGAAAGGCCTCTATGGCTACACCTTC. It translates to CASSSTGKGLYGYTF.

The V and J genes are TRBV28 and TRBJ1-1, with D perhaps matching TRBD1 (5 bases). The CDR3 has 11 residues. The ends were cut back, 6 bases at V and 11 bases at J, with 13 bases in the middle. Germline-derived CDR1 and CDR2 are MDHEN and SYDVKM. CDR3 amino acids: CASRSGIRAFF. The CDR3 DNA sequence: TGTGCCAGCAGATCAGGGATTAGGGCTTTCTTT.

CDR3 protein: CASRLNEQYF. CDR3 nucleotide sequence: TGTGCCAGCAGACTAAACGAGCAGTACTTC. The rearrangement uses TRBV2 and TRBJ2-5; D is undetermined. The J call may be wrong; the DNA end is better matched by TRBJ2-7. The CDR3 sequence is 10 residues long. Germline V gene data show CDR1 as SNHLY and CDR2 as FYNNEI.

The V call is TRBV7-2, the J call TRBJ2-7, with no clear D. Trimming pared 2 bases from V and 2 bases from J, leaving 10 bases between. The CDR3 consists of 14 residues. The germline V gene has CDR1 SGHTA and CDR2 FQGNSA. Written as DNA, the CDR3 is TGTGCCAGCAGCTTATCCCGCGCTACCTACGAGCAGTACTTC. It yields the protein CASSLSRATYEQYF.

The CDR3 sequence is CASSPGQGAFYGYTF. In nucleotides, the CDR3 is TGTGCCAGCAGTCCGGGACAGGGGGCTTTTTATGGCTACACCTTC. The chain has TRBV28 and TRBJ1-2, with TRBD1 matching over 12 bases. Germline CDR1 is MDHEN and CDR2 is SYDVKM. With 5 bases clipped from V and 5 bases from J, the junction kept 6 bases outside the gene matches. The CDR3 consists of 15 residues.